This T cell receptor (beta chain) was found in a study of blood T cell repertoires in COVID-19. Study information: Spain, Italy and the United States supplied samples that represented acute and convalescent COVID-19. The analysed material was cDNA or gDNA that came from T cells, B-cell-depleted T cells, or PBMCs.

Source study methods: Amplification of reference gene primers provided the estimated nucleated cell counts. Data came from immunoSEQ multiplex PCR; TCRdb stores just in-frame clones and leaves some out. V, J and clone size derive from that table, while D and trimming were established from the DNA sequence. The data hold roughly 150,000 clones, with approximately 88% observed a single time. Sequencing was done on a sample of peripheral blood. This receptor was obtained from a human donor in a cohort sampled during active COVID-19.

CDR3: CASSRGGQISYEQYF. The CDR3 region has the DNA TGTGCCAGCAGCCGCGGGGGGCAAATCTCCTACGAGCAGTACTTC. The chain carries TRBV7-2 and TRBJ2-7; 8 nucleotides align to TRBD2. Germline CDR1 reads SGHTA; CDR2 reads FQGNSA. The CDR3 is 15 amino acids. J was trimmed by 0 bases and V by 5 bases; bases with no gene match: 6.